This entry is about one T cell receptor beta chain. The sample originates from a study of technical replicates of blood from several donors. V was pared by 2 bases and J by 3 bases, with 11 bases between. The CDR3 sequence is 14 residues long. CDR1 LNHDA and CDR2 SQIVND come from the germline V gene (reference sequence). Repertoires were generated with immunoSEQ multiplex PCR, while TCRdb's copy carries only in-frame clones and drops some. The sample contains tens of thousands of clones, 96% of which appear only once. The rearrangement links TRBV19 to TRBJ2-7, with TRBD1 as a possible D gene (6 bases). The source material was T cells isolated from PBMCs. This receptor was taken from a human donor in good health. CDR3 nucleotides: TGTGCCAGTAGTATATCACAGGGTCTCTACGAGCAGTACTTC. This gives the protein CASSISQGLYEQYF. The entire variable domain, with the rest obtained from reference TRBV19 and TRBJ2-7, is as follows: DGGITQSPKYLFRKEGQNVTLSCEQNLNHDAMYWYRQDPGQGLRLIYYSQIVNDFQKGDIAEGYSVSREKKESFPLTVTSAQKNPTAFYLCASSISQGLYEQYFGPGTRLTVT.